Presented here are 12 T cell receptor beta chains from one specimen sequenced in a study of shared clonotypes between healthy human individuals. Some clones are missing from TCRdb's copy, which holds only in-frame ones; the method was immunoSEQ multiplex PCR. Of nearly 750,000 clones detected, around 70% appear once; the ten largest clones hold less than 2%. Sequenced material: memory CD4+ T cells sorted from blood. Subset in this sample: CD45RA-negative fraction. These receptors originate from a woman in her 30s in good health.

The chain combines TRBV7-8 with TRBJ1-5, with D uncertain. V was cut by 5 bases and J by 2 bases, with 19 bases left in between. Germline CDR1 SGHVS, CDR2 FQNEAQ. The CDR3 runs to 17 residues. As DNA, the CDR3 is TGTGCCAGCAGCCCGCTGGGAGGGTTTCCAGGCAATCAGCCCCAGCATTTT. This gives the protein CASSPLGGFPGNQPQHF.

The chain uses TRBV28 and TRBJ1-5; weak D call: TRBD1 (5 bases). Germline values: CDR1 MDHEN, CDR2 SYDVKM. The V end lost 2 bases, the J end lost 2 bases, and 10 bases lay between the germline ends. This CDR3 spans 15 amino acids. The chain's CDR3 is CASSLGWGGNQPQHF. The CDR3 nucleotides read TGTGCCAGCAGTTTAGGCTGGGGGGGCAATCAGCCCCAGCATTTT.

The chain recombines TRBV29-1 with TRBJ2-7, with 7 bases aligning to TRBD1. CDR1 is SQVTM, CDR2 ANQGSEA, per germline. The ends lost 5 bases at V and 0 bases at J; junction bases unmatched: 7. The CDR3 is 14 residues long. The CDR3 is CSVLSGGSSYEQYF. In nucleotides, the CDR3 is TGCAGCGTTCTTTCAGGGGGAAGCTCCTACGAGCAGTACTTC.

The chain joins TRBV21-1 to TRBJ1-1. TRBV21-1 is a pseudogene. This CDR3 has 14 amino acids. For the CDR3, the DNA is TGTGCCAGCAGCAAAGCGTCCTTGAACACTGAAGCTTTCTTT. Translated, it gives CASSKASLNTEAFF.

This clone is a singleton in its sample. The chain employs TRBV6-5 and TRBJ2-5, with a weak D call TRBD1 (5 bases). Germline V gene lookup returns CDR1 MNHEY and CDR2 SVGAGI. The CDR3 covers 13 residues. V lost 7 bases to trimming and J lost 3 bases, with 12 bases between them. In nucleotides, the CDR3 is TGTGCCAGCACCGACAGAAACAAAGAGACCCAGTACTTC. This codes for CASTDRNKETQYF.

The J gene is TRBJ2-7, the V gene TRBV19, with D possibly matching TRBD2 (6 bases). Per the germline V gene, CDR1 is LNHDA and CDR2 is SQIVND (reference sequence). The length of the CDR3 is 16 residues. V lost 4 bases to trimming and J lost 2 bases, with 18 bases between them. The CDR3 sequence: CASSTPGLAPTYEQYF. Written as DNA, the CDR3 is TGTGCCAGTAGTACCCCAGGGCTAGCGCCGACCTACGAGCAGTACTTC.

V is TRBV7-2 and J is TRBJ2-7; D is unclear. The germline CDR1 and CDR2 sequences are SGHTA and FQGNSA. The CDR3 runs to 14 residues. V dropped 5 bases and J dropped 3 bases, with 14 bases sitting between them. Here the CDR3 reads CASSRTDGVYEQYF. As DNA, the CDR3 is TGTGCCAGCAGCAGAACGGACGGAGTCTACGAGCAGTACTTC.

The chain couples TRBV18 to TRBJ2-7; D is possibly TRBD1 (6 bases). Germline CDR1 KGHSH, CDR2 LQKENI. Trimming removed 2 bases from V and 1 base from J, with 15 bases in between. This CDR3 spans 16 amino acids. The CDR3 loop is CASSPTLTRGSYEQYF. In nucleotides, the CDR3 is TGTGCCAGCTCACCAACGCTAACTAGGGGGTCCTACGAGCAGTACTTC.

The chain has TRBV14 and TRBJ1-2; 7 bases match TRBD1. The germline gives CDR1 SGHDN, CDR2 FVKESK. The CDR3 length is 14 residues. J was trimmed by 5 bases and V by 4 bases; bases with no gene match: 7. CDR3 bases: TGTGCCAGCAGCCGAGGACAGGAGGGGTATGGCTACACCTTC. Its translation: CASSRGQEGYGYTF.

The chain links TRBV7-2 to TRBJ1-2; 8 bases are shared with TRBD1. Looked up from germline, CDR1 is SGHTA and CDR2 is FQGNSA. The junction had 9 bases not matched to a gene; V was cut back by 5 bases and J by 4 bases. This CDR3 has 15 amino acids. The CDR3 region has the DNA TGTGCCAGCAGCCCAAGGACAGGGTTCACCTATGGCTACACCTTC. Amino acid sequence: CASSPRTGFTYGYTF.

The chain links TRBV6-5 to TRBJ1-1, with TRBD1 identical over 7 bases. Germline values: CDR1 MNHEY, CDR2 SVGAGI. The CDR3 is 14 residues long. Trimming took 6 bases from V and 1 from J; bases not matched to a gene: 5. The CDR3 loop reads CASRAGGTNTEAFF. The CDR3 nucleotides are TGTGCCAGCAGAGCAGGGGGGACGAACACTGAAGCTTTCTTT.

The chain recombines TRBV10-3 with TRBJ1-2; D unresolved. V was cut by 0 bases and J by 7 bases, with 18 bases left in between. There are 16 residues in the CDR3. Germline CDR1 reads ENHRY; CDR2 reads SYGVKD. The CDR3 reads CAISESLTDPRGGYTF. In DNA form, the CDR3 reads TGTGCCATCAGTGAGTCCTTGACGGACCCAAGAGGTGGCTACACCTTC.